This T cell receptor beta chain stems from a study of identical twins. General study points: Its conclusions, products of cross-sectional statistical analysis, did not come from following the same donors.

Carrying unique molecular identifiers, the cDNA also gained a universal primer site through template switching. TCRdb analysed the 5' RACE reads with MiXCR anew, one entry per CDR3 protein. This sample has 510,000 or so distinct CDR3 sequences; 12% to 15% occur once, and the top ten carry roughly 0.43%. This clonotype appeared a few times. What it binds is unknown. These data are also associated with another study on yellow fever vaccine responses in identical twins.

Sample: CD4+ T cells sorted from blood. This TCR came from a woman under 30 in good health.

The CDR3 sequence is CASSQGLYLYNEQFF. CDR3 bases: TGTGCCAGCAGCCAAGGACTGTACCTCTACAATGAGCAGTTCTTC. The chain carries TRBV4-2 and TRBJ2-1; D uncertain. Trimming took off 1 base at V and 3 bases at J, with 10 bases between the two ends. CDR3 size: 15 residues. Germline CDR1 is LGHNA and CDR2 is YNFKEQ.